This T cell receptor (beta chain) was profiled in a study of tumor-infiltrating lymphocytes in oesophageal squamous cell carcinoma (dated by TCRdb to 2016 to 2017). Measured from the cysteine to the phenylalanine, the CDR3 is 11 residues long. Of the read, only the CDR3 DNA is kept; its 33 bases are in frame from base 1. At the junction V is shortened by 5 bases and J by 9 bases, with 8 bases in between. Regarding this clonotype: The specificity of this receptor is unknown. No much larger clonotype is one base removed from it; base qualities were not supplied.

The library was prepared using PCR. The data were produced on an Illumina HiSeq 2000. TCRdb passed the public sequencing reads through fastp at Q25 and MiXCR, retaining productive beta sequences. Rows with one shared CDR3 protein collapse into an entry with the most common genes and DNA. This sample has 9,500 to 15,000 distinct CDR3 sequences in its table, and over 50% of those were observed once. In total, the top ten clones hold roughly 45% of the sample. The sample consisted of esophageal tumor tissue. The sequence was obtained from a female donor with esophageal squamous cell carcinoma. The chain couples TRBV12-3 or TRBV12-4 to TRBJ2-1, with an unclear D gene assignment. Read as DNA, the sequence is TGTGCCAGCAGTCCCTCGGGTGAGCAGTTCTTC. Its protein product is CASSPSGEQFF.